This T cell receptor beta chain appears in the sequencing data of a study of blood T cell repertoires in COVID-19. Study at large: Some COVID-19 samples were acute and others convalescent; all came from the United States, Italy and Spain. T cells, B-cell-depleted T cells, or PBMCs supplied cDNA or gDNA.

Those enrolled, adults aged roughly 18 to 100 years, came from 24 US areas. The CDR3 covers 19 residues. The J segment lost 1 base and the V segment lost 0 bases, leaving 11 bases of the junction unmatched. CDR1 SGHDN and CDR2 FVKESK come from the germline V gene. In the original analysis: Estimated nucleated cell counts came from reference gene primer amplification. TCRdb's copy holds only in-frame clones and misses some; the assay was immunoSEQ multiplex PCR. The V and J calls and the clone size are those of that table, but D and trimming were determined from the DNA. The sample lists roughly 380,000 clones, roughly 90% occurring once.

The sample consisted of PBMCs or T cells enriched from blood (not recorded which). This receptor was taken from a woman younger than 45 who had been exposed to COVID-19. The chain uses TRBV14 and TRBJ2-7, with 11 bases that match TRBD2. The CDR3, as DNA: TGTGCCAGCAGCCAAGAATGGTCGGGCCTAGCGGGAGGTTCCTACGAGCAGTACTTC. Its translation: CASSQEWSGLAGGSYEQYF.